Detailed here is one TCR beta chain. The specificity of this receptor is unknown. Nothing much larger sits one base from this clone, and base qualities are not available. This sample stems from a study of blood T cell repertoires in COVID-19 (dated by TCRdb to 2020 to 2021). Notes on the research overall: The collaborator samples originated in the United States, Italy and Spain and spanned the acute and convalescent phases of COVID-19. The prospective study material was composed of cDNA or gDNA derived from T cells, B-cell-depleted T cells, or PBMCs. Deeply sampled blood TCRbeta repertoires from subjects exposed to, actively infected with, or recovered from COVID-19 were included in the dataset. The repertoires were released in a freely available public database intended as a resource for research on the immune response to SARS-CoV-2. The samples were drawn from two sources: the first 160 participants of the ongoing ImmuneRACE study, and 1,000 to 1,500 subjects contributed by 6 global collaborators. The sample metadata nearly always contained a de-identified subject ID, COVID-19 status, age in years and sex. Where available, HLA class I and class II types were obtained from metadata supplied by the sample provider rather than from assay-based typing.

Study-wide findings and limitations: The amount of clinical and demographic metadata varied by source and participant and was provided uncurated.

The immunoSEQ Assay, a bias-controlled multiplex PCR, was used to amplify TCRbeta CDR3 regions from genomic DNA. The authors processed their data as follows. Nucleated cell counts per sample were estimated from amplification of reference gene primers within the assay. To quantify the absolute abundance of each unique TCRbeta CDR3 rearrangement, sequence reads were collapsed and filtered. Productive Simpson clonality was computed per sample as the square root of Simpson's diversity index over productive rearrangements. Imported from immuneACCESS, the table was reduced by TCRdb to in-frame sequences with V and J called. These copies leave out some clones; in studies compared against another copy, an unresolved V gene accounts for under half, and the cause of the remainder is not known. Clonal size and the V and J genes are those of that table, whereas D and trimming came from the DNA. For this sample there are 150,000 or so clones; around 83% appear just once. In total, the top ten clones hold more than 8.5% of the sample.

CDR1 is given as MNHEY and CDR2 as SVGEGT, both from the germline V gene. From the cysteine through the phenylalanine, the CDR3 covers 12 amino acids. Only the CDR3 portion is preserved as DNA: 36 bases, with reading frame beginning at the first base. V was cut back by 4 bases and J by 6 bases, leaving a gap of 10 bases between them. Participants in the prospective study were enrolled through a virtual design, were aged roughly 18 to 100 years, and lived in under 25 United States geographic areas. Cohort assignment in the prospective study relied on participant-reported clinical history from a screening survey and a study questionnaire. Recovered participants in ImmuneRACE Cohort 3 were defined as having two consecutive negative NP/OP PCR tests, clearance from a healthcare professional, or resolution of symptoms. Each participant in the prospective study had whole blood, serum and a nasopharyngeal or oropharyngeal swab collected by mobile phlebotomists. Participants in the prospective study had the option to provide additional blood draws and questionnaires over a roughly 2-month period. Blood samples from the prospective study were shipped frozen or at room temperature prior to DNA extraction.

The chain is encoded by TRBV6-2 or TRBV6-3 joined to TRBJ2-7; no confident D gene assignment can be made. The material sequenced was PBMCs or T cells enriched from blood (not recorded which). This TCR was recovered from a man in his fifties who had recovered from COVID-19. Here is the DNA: TGTGCCAGCAGTTGGATCAGGCGCGAGCAGTACTTC. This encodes CASSWIRREQYF.